These T cell receptor beta chains were read from a single sample in a study of tumor-infiltrating lymphocytes in oesophageal squamous cell carcinoma. Each CDR3 protein is one row after TCRdb ran MiXCR on the PCR reads. The data show about 15,000 distinct CDR3 sequences, roughly 50% seen once. Sequenced material: esophageal tumor tissue. All receptors come from a female donor with esophageal squamous cell carcinoma. The CDR3 runs from the conserved cysteine through the conserved F or W. Fields, in order: J gene, D gene, V gene, clone size, CDR3 protein, CDR3 DNA. A D gene is named only where the DNA matches it firmly. Size is omitted from some rows. Given values are once, few, many or a class for expanded clones.

>TRBJ2-7|TRBD1|TRBV7-2|few
CASSRQGASNSPLHF
TGTGCCAGCAGCCGACAGGGGGCCAGTAATTCACCCCTCCACTTC
>TRBJ2-5|.|TRBV7-3|.
CASSLTGGETQYF
TGTGCCAGCAGCTTAACAGGGGGAGAGACCCAGTACTTC
>TRBJ2-1|.|TRBV12-3/TRBV12-4|few
CASSLSLSGKGNEQFF
TGTGCCAGCAGTCTTAGCCTTTCAGGGAAGGGCAATGAGCAGTTCTTC
>TRBJ1-3|.|TRBV5-5|many
CASSLPGTGNTIYF
TGTGCCAGCAGCTTGCCAGGGACTGGAAACACCATATATTTT
>TRBJ2-2|TRBD2|TRBV7-6|.
CASSVEAGGATGELFF
TGTGCCAGCAGCGTTGAAGCGGGGGGAGCCACCGGGGAGCTGTTTTTT
>TRBJ1-2|.|TRBV12-3/TRBV12-4|.
CASRRSGTDDSNYGYTF
TGTGCCAGCAGACGTTCCGGGACGGACGACTCTAACTATGGCTACACCTTC
>TRBJ2-7|.|TRBV6-1|.
CASSDYGRGSYEQYF
TGTGCCAGCAGTGACTATGGAAGGGGCTCCTACGAGCAGTACTTC
>TRBJ2-5|TRBD2|TRBV5-1|once
CASSQRTSGRQETQYF
TGCGCCAGCAGCCAAAGGACTAGCGGGAGACAAGAGACCCAGTACTTC
>TRBJ2-3|.|TRBV7-8|.
CASSLWDFTDTQYF
TGTGCCAGCAGCTTATGGGACTTTACAGATACGCAGTATTTT
>TRBJ2-7|TRBD2|TRBV7-6|few
CASSLATASGSNEQYF
TGTGCCAGCAGCTTAGCCACGGCTAGCGGGAGCAATGAGCAGTACTTC
>TRBJ2-5|.|TRBV27|many
CASSLLAGQETQYF
TGTGCCAGCAGTTTATTGGCAGGGCAAGAGACCCAGTACTTC
>TRBJ2-2|.|TRBV6-8|.
CASSHDYRVYTGELFF
TGTGCCAGCAGTCACGACTACCGGGTCTACACCGGGGAGCTGTTTTTT
>TRBJ2-1|.|TRBV6-8|once
CASSYPDQRNEQFF
TGTGCCAGCAGTTATCCGGACCAAAGGAATGAGCAGTTCTTC
>TRBJ2-2|.|TRBV7-2|.
CASIGAASTGELFF
TGTGCCAGCATCGGGGCGGCCAGCACCGGGGAGCTGTTTTTT
>TRBJ2-1|TRBD2|TRBV7-6|few
CASSLSVLVGGDEQFF
TGTGCTAGCAGCTTATCGGTTCTAGTGGGAGGGGATGAGCAGTTCTTC
>TRBJ2-3|TRBD1|TRBV7-3|.
CASRSGQGVTDTQYF
TGTGCCAGCAGATCGGGACAGGGGGTTACAGATACGCAGTATTTT
>TRBJ1-2|TRBD1|TRBV7-8|.
CASSFKQGNYGYTF
TGTGCCAGCAGCTTCAAACAGGGGAACTATGGCTACACCTTC
>TRBJ2-5|.|TRBV5-3|.
CASSLGFSETQYF
TGTGCCAGCAGCTTAGGTTTCTCGGAGACCCAGTACTTC
>TRBJ1-6|.|TRBV12-3/TRBV12-4|few
CASSLAGGRGLNSPLHF
TGTGCCAGCAGTTTAGCTGGGGGCAGGGGCCTAAATTCACCCCTCCACTTT
>TRBJ2-7|.|TRBV6-2/TRBV6-3|.
CASERGTLENEQYF
TGTGCCAGCGAAAGGGGGACCCTTGAAAACGAGCAGTACTTC
>TRBJ2-7|.|TRBV28|.
CASSRGHGADTDTQYF
TGTGCCAGCAGTCGGGGTCACGGAGCCGACACAGATACGCAGTACTTC
>TRBJ2-1|.|TRBV7-3|.
CASSPPSFLGGTQFF
TGTGCCAGCAGCCCCCCGTCTTTTCTAGGCGGCACACAGTTCTTC
>TRBJ2-1|TRBD2|TRBV6-8|.
CASKASGFYNEQFF
TGTGCCAGCAAGGCTAGCGGGTTTTACAATGAGCAGTTCTTC
>TRBJ2-7|.|TRBV6-1|.
CASSYDRIYEQYF
TGTGCCAGCAGTTATGACAGAATCTACGAGCAGTACTTC
>TRBJ2-1|TRBD2|TRBV7-2|few
CASRATSGGAYNEQFF
TGTGCCAGCAGGGCTACTAGCGGGGGGGCTTACAATGAGCAGTTCTTC
>TRBJ1-4|TRBD1|TRBV19|many
CASRRQGTNEKLFF
TGTGCCAGTAGAAGACAGGGAACTAATGAAAAACTGTTTTTT